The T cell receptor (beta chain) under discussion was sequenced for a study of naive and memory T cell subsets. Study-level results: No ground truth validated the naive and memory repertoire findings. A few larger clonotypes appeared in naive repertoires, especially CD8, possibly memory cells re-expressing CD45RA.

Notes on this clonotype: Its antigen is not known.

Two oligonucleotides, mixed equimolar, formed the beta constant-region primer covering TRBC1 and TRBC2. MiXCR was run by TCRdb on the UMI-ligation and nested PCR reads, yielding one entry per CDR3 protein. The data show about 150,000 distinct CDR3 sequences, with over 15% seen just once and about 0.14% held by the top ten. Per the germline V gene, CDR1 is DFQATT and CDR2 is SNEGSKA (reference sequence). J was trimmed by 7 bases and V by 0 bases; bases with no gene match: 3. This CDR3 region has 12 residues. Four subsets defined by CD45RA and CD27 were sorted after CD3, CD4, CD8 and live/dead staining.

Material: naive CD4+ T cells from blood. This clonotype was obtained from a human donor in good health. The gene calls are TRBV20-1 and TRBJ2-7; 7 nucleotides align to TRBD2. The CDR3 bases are TGCAGTGCTAGAGATAACGGGAGGGAGCAGTACTTC. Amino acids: CSARDNGREQYF.